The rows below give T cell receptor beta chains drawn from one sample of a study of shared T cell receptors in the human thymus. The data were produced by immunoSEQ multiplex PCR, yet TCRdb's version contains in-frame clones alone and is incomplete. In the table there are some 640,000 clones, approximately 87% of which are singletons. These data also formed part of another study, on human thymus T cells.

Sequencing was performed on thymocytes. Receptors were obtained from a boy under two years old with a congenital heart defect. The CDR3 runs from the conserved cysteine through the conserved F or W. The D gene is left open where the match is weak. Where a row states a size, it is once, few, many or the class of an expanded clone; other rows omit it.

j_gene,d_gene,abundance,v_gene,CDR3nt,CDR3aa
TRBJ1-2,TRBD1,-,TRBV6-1,TGTGCCAGCAGTGAAGCTGGCCGGGACAGCCCAAACGTCTATGGCTACACCTTC,CASSEAGRDSPNVYGYTF
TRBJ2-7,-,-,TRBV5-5,TGTGCCAGCAGCTGGGGGGACAGACGAATCTCCTACGAGCAGTACTTC,CASSWGDRRISYEQYF
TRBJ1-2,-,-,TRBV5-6,TGTGCCAGCAGCTTAGGGAGCTACTATGGCTACACCTTC,CASSLGSYYGYTF
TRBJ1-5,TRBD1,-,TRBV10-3,TGTGCCATCAGTGAGTCTAAGGCCGGGACAGGGCATCAGCCCCAGCATTTT,CAISESKAGTGHQPQHF
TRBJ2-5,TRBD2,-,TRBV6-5,TGTGCCAGCAGTTACGGGCTAGCGGGAGGAGAGACCCAGTACTTC,CASSYGLAGGETQYF
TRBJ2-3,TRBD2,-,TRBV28,TGTGCCAGCACCACTAGCGGGAGAAAAGATACGCAGTATTTT,CASTTSGRKDTQYF
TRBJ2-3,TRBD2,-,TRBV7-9,TGTGCCAGCAGCCGGACTAGCGGCTATCCTAGCACAGATACGCAGTATTTT,CASSRTSGYPSTDTQYF
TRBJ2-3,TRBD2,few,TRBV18,TGTGCCAGCTCACCCGGGACTAGCGGTTACACAGATACGCAGTATTTT,CASSPGTSGYTDTQYF
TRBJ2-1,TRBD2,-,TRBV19,TGTGCCAGTAGTCCCGGCGAGCGGGAGAGCTTCCATGAGCAGTTCTTC,CASSPGERESFHEQFF
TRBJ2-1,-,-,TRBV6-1,TGTGCCAGCAGTGAGACCCGGGTCCCCGACAATGAGCAGTTCTTC,CASSETRVPDNEQFF
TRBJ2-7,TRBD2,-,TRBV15,TGTGCCACCAGCCCAGGTGGCGGGGGGGACGCCTTCTACGAGCAGTACTTC,CATSPGGGGDAFYEQYF
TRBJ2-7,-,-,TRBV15,TGTGCCACCAGCAGAGACGGGGTTAGCGACTCCTACGAGCAGTACTTC,CATSRDGVSDSYEQYF
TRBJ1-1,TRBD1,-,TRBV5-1,TGCGCCAGCAGCCAACCGAAGACAGGGGGAGAGGCTTTCTTT,CASSQPKTGGEAFF
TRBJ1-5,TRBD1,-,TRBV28,TGTGCCAGCAGTTTAACGGGACAGGGCTTCAATCAGCCCCAGCATTTT,CASSLTGQGFNQPQHF
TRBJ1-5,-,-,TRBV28,TGTGCCAGCAGTCAGACTCGGAAAGACAATCAGCCCCAGCATTTT,CASSQTRKDNQPQHF
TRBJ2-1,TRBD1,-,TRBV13,TGTGCCAGCAGCGGACCCGGGACAGGGAATCAATACAATGAGCAGTTCTTC,CASSGPGTGNQYNEQFF
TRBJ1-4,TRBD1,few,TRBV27,TGTGCCAGCAGTTACCTGACCAGGGGGCGAGCTGAAAAACTGTTTTTT,CASSYLTRGRAEKLFF
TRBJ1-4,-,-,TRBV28,TGTGCCAGCAGTTTTTCGAAACAACCCCATGAAAAACTGTTTTTT,CASSFSKQPHEKLFF
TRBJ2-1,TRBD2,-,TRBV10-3,TGTGCCATCAGCCCCGGGGGGTGGGAGGATTGGGAGACAAATGAGCAGTTCTTC,CAISPGGWEDWETNEQFF
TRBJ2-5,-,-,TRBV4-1,TGCGCCAGCAGCCAAGACGACCACGGACAAAGCCAAGAGACCCAGTACTTC,CASSQDDHGQSQETQYF
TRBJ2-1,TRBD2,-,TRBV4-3,TGCGCCAGCAGCCAAGCCCTAAAGGGACTAGCGGGATCGTACAATGAGCAGTTCTTC,CASSQALKGLAGSYNEQFF
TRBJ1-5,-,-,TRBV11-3,TGTGCCAGCAGCTTAGGCTGTGTGAGCAGGTCAAGCAATCAGCCCCAGCATTTT,CASSLGCVSRSSNQPQHF
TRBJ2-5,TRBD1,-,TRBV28,TGTGCCAGCAGGGGACAGGCTAGGTTCCAAGAGACCCAGTACTTC,CASRGQARFQETQYF
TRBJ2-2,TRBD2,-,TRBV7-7,TGTGCTAGCAGCTCCTCGACTAGCGGGGTCTCCCCCACCGGGGAGCTGTTTTTT,CASSSSTSGVSPTGELFF
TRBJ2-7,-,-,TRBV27,TGTGCCAGCTGCGAAAGAGGGGGGGGCGGAGGGGAGCAGTACTTC,CASCERGGGGGEQYF
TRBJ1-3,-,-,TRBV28,TGTGCCAGCAGTTTCCCTCTCGGGACATACTCTGGAAACACCATATATTTT,CASSFPLGTYSGNTIYF
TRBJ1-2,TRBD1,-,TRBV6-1,TGTGCCAGCAGTGAACCGGGGCGGGGACAGCGCATCTATGGCTACACCTTC,CASSEPGRGQRIYGYTF
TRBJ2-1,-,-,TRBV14,TGTGCCAGCAGCCAAGATCCGGACAATGAGCAGTTCTTC,CASSQDPDNEQFF
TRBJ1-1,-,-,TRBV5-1,TGCGCCAGCAGCTTGGGGGGGGATGAAGCTTTCTTT,CASSLGGDEAFF
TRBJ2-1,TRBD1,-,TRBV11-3,TGTGCCAGCAGCATGGGGACAGGGGAGAATGAGCAGTTCTTC,CASSMGTGENEQFF
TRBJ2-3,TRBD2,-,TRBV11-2,TGTGCCAGCAGCCTCTATTCGGGACTACCCCTTCGCACAGATACGCAGTATTTT,CASSLYSGLPLRTDTQYF
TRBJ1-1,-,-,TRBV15,TGTGCCACCAGCAGTGGGCTTATGAACACTGAAGCTTTCTTT,CATSSGLMNTEAFF
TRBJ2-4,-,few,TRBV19,TGTGCCAGTAGTATAGGTGGGCAGGGTGAAAACATTCAGTACTTC,CASSIGGQGENIQYF
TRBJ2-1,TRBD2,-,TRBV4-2,TGTGCCAGCAGCCAAGACGAGCGGGAGGCCTCCAATGAGCAGTTCTTC,CASSQDEREASNEQFF
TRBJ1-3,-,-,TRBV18,TGTGCCAGCTCACTGGGCCCTGCTGGAAACACCATATATTTT,CASSLGPAGNTIYF
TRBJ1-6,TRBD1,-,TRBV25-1,TGTGCCAGCAGTGAGACAGGGGGCACTCCACCCCTCCACTTT,CASSETGGTPPLHF
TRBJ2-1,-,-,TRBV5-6,TGTGCCAGCAGCGTAACAGGGTATGGTGAGCAGTTCTTC,CASSVTGYGEQFF
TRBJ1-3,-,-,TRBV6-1,TGTGCCAGCAGTGGCAGGGGTTCGGTCTCTGGAAACACCATATATTTT,CASSGRGSVSGNTIYF
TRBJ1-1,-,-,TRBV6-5,TGTGCCAGCAGTTCGGGACATGAAGCTTTCTTT,CASSSGHEAFF
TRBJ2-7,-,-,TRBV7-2,TGTGCCAGCAGCTTAGGTCGTCCCTACGAGCAGTACTTC,CASSLGRPYEQYF
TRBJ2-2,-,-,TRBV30,TGTGCCTGGAGTATAGCCGGGGAGCTGTTTTTT,CAWSIAGELFF
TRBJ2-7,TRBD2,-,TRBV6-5,TGTGCCAGCAGTTCTCTCAGCGGGAGTAAACACGAGCAGTACTTC,CASSSLSGSKHEQYF
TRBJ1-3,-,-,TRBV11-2,TGTGCCAGCAGCTTAAGTCAGATCTCTGGAAACACCATATATTTT,CASSLSQISGNTIYF
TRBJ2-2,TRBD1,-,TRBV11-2,TGTGCCAGCAGCTGCACAGGGGGGAACGGGGAGCTGTTTTTT,CASSCTGGNGELFF
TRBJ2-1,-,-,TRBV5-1,TGCGCCAGCAGCACTCCCCACAGGGTGCCCTACAATGAGCAGTTCTTC,CASSTPHRVPYNEQFF
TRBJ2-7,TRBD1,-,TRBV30,TGTGCCTGGAGTGCCAGAGGGGGACAGGGGTTTGAGCAGTACTTC,CAWSARGGQGFEQYF
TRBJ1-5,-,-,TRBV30,TGTGCCTGGAATACAGCCAATCAGCCCCAGCATTTT,CAWNTANQPQHF
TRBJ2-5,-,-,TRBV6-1,TGTGCCAGCATAATTGCGCAAGAGACCCAGTACTTC,CASIIAQETQYF
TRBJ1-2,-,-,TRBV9,TGTGCCAGCAGCGGGACTAGACAGCCCCATTCGAATGGCTACACCTTC,CASSGTRQPHSNGYTF
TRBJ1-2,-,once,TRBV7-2,TGTGCCAGCAGCTTCCGAGCCTTTCACGGCTACACCTTC,CASSFRAFHGYTF
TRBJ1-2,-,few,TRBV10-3,TGTGCCATCAGTGAGCGGGTTAACTATGGCTACACCTTC,CAISERVNYGYTF
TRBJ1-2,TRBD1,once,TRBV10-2,TGCGCCACCAGGACAGGGGAGACCTACACCTTC,CATRTGETYTF
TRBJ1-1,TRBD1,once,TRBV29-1,TGCAGCGCCCCCGCGACAGGGGTAGTCACTGAAGCTTTCTTT,CSAPATGVVTEAFF